Below, 32 T cell receptor beta chains from the same sample are listed, as sequenced in a study of T-cell memory formation after mild COVID-19. From the 5' RACE reads, TCRdb called clonotypes with MiXCR, one entry per CDR3 protein. This sample has about 270,000 distinct CDR3 sequences; around 16% occur once, and the top ten carry roughly 24%. Sequences were obtained from PBMCs or a T cell subset sorted from them (not recorded which). The source of these receptors is a man younger than 30 who had mild COVID-19 (a few samples of this study predate the infection). Cell type and time point are not known.

The genes are TRBV6-5 and TRBJ1-1; possibly TRBD1 for D (6 bases). Germline CDR1 and CDR2: MNHEY and SVGAGI. The CDR3 is 14 amino acids. V lost 6 bases and J 7 bases, leaving 18 bases between the germline ends. CDR3 sequence: CASRHRVEEGEAFF. CDR3 nucleotide sequence: TGTGCCAGCAGACACAGGGTAGAGGAGGGTGAAGCTTTCTTT.

The CDR3 nucleotides are TGTGCCAGCAGCGTAGATGGGGGGCTGGTACAAGAGACCCAGTACTTC. Protein sequence: CASSVDGGLVQETQYF. The chain is built from TRBV9 and TRBJ2-5; D might be TRBD1 or TRBD2, each matching 6 bases. The length of the CDR3 is 16 residues. Trimming removed 0 bases from V and 2 bases from J, with 14 bases in between. Germline values: CDR1 SGDLS, CDR2 YYNGEE.

The chain links TRBV7-9 to TRBJ2-3, with 9 bases aligning to TRBD1. The V gene end was trimmed by 5 bases and the J gene end by 0 bases; junction bases not matched to a gene: 6. The CDR3 spans 16 residues. Germline CDR1 and CDR2: SEHNR and FQNEAQ (reference sequence). CDR3 sequence reads: CASSLGTGPSTDTQYF. DNA of the CDR3: TGTGCCAGCAGCCTGGGGACAGGGCCTAGCACAGATACGCAGTATTTT. The full variable domain, in which reference TRBV7-9 and TRBJ2-3 provide the parts outside the CDR3, is DTGVSQNPRHKITKRGQNVTFRCDPISEHNRLYWYRQTLGQGPEFLTYFQNEAQLEKSRLLSDRFSAERPKGSFSTLEIQRTEQGDSAMYLCASSLGTGPSTDTQYFGPGTRLTVL.

The gene calls are TRBV11-2 and TRBJ2-5, with D possibly TRBD2 on 5 matching bases. The CDR3 sequence is 15 residues long. V was cut by 5 bases and J by 5 bases, with 18 bases left in between. CDR1 SGHAT and CDR2 FQNNGV come from the germline V gene. CDR3 nucleotide sequence: TGTGCCAGCAGCCTGGCCCCCTTGGGAGTGGAGACCCAGTACTTC. Residues: CASSLAPLGVETQYF.

In its sample, this clonotype was seen a few times. The chain combines TRBV5-6 with TRBJ1-1, with D maybe TRBD1 (5 bases). CDR1 is SGHDT and CDR2 is YYEEEE in the germline V gene. With 0 bases removed from V and 1 base from J, the gap between germline ends came to 7 bases. The CDR3 runs 14 residues. CDR3 amino acids: CASSLAGPNTEAFF. The CDR3 DNA is TGTGCCAGCAGCTTGGCGGGGCCGAACACTGAAGCTTTCTTT.

This clonotype came up a few times. The chain has TRBV14 and TRBJ2-1; D perhaps matches TRBD1 (6 bases). The CDR3 has 16 residues. The V gene's germline CDR1 is SGHDN and CDR2 FVKESK. Deletions cut 0 bases from V and 3 bases from J, with 12 bases between. CDR3 sequence: CASSQDWQGLYNEQFF. In DNA, the CDR3 is TGTGCCAGCAGCCAAGATTGGCAGGGGCTCTACAATGAGCAGTTCTTC. Combining the CDR3 with reference TRBV14 and TRBJ2-1 gives the whole variable domain EAGVTQFPSHSVIEKGQTVTLRCDPISGHDNLYWYRRVMGKEIKFLLHFVKESKQDESGMPNNRFLAERTGGTYSTLKVQPAELEDSGVYFCASSQDWQGLYNEQFFGPGTRLTVL.

The V gene is TRBV7-9, the J gene TRBJ2-3; D is ambiguous. The CDR3 is 13 residues long. V was trimmed by 1 base and J by 4 bases, leaving 6 bases between them. CDR1 SEHNR and CDR2 FQNEAQ come from the germline V gene (reference sequence). This chain's CDR3 is CASSLVGSDTQYF. The CDR3 nucleotides are TGTGCCAGCAGCTTAGTTGGGTCAGATACGCAGTATTTT.

The chain couples TRBV25-1 to TRBJ2-3; 8 nucleotides agree with TRBD1. The germline CDR1 and CDR2 sequences are MGHDK and SYGVNS. Losses at the gene ends were 9 bases for V and 4 bases for J; bases not matched to a gene: 6. This CDR3 is built from 13 residues. The CDR3: CASTLQGADTQYF. The DNA for the CDR3 is TGTGCCAGTACCTTACAGGGGGCAGATACGCAGTATTTT.

This clonotype was observed a handful of times. A read error is likely, as this CDR3 ends without the conserved phenylalanine or tryptophan. Because the CDR3's place on the DNA is in doubt, the DNA is left out and the CDR3 is given as listed by TCRdb. This chain links TRBV23-1 with TRBJ2-7; TRBD1 reflects the table's D call only, with no check against the DNA. TRBV23-1 is marked as an open reading frame, function uncertain. Ends included, the CDR3 has 9 residues. CDR3 residues: CASIPPGHE.

This clonotype appeared a few times. The chain has TRBV27 and TRBJ2-6; D not resolved. The length of the CDR3 is 15 residues. Trimming took 4 bases from V and 1 from J, leaving 8 bases between them. Germline values: CDR1 MNHEY, CDR2 SMNVEV (reference sequence). This CDR3 reads CASSSAPSGANVLTF. The CDR3 DNA is TGTGCCAGCAGTTCAGCACCGTCTGGGGCCAACGTCCTGACTTTC. The complete variable domain, with remaining parts taken from reference TRBV27 and TRBJ2-6, reads EAQVTQNPRYLITVTGKKLTVTCSQNMNHEYMSWYRQDPGLGLRQIYYSMNVEVTDKGDVPEGYKVSRKEKRNFPLILESPSPNQTSLYFCASSSAPSGANVLTFGAGSRLTVL.

This clonotype was recorded a few times. The CDR3 sequence is CASSAAGGQETQYF. In nucleotides, the CDR3 is TGTGCCAGCAGCGCCGCGGGGGGGCAAGAGACCCAGTACTTC. The genes are TRBV6-2 or TRBV6-3 and TRBJ2-5; TRBD2 matches 9 bases. CDR3 size: 14 residues. With V trimmed by 6 bases and J by 2 bases, 4 bases remained unmatched. Germline-derived CDR1 and CDR2 are MNHEY and SVGEGT.

Only a few counts were recorded for this clonotype. As the CDR3 is not closed by the conserved phenylalanine or tryptophan, this likely results from a read error. It is unclear where the CDR3 begins or ends on the DNA, so no DNA is shown, and the CDR3 is as TCRdb lists it. V and J are TRBV7-9 and TRBJ2-1. Looked up from germline, CDR1 is SEHNR and CDR2 is FQNEAQ (reference sequence). Inclusive of both ends, the CDR3 amounts to 8 amino acids. The CDR3 protein is CASSLARL.

This clonotype was counted many times. The DNA of the CDR3 is TGCAGTGCTTGGGACAGGGACGAGACCCAGTACTTC. This encodes CSAWDRDETQYF. This sequence joins TRBV20-1 and TRBJ2-5, with TRBD1 matching 9 bases. The CDR3 has 12 amino acids. V lost 5 bases, J lost 5 bases, and 3 bases stayed unmatched. Germline CDR1 DFQATT, CDR2 SNEGSKA (reference sequence).

At least ten counts were recorded for this clonotype. The chain joins TRBV29-1 to TRBJ2-3, with 10 bases that match TRBD1. With 7 bases clipped from V and 3 bases from J, the junction kept 10 bases outside the gene matches. Germline V lookup: CDR1 SQVTM, CDR2 ANQGSEA. CDR3 length equals 15 residues. The CDR3 DNA reads as TGCAGCGCTATGACAGGGGGCGGTCGTACAGATACGCAGTATTTT. Its translation: CSAMTGGGRTDTQYF.

The rearrangement joins TRBV4-1 to TRBJ1-4; 9 bases agree with TRBD1. The CDR3 is 15 residues long. V lost 6 bases, J lost 0 bases, and 2 bases stayed unmatched. CDR1 is MGHRA, CDR2 YSYEKL, per germline. The CDR3 region is CASSGQGTTNEKLFF. The CDR3 bases are TGCGCCAGCAGTGGACAGGGGACAACTAATGAAAAACTGTTTTTT.

This clonotype was found a few times. V is TRBV12-3 or TRBV12-4 and J is TRBJ1-2; 8 bases map to TRBD1. V was pared by 7 bases and J by 8 bases, with 9 bases of the junction left unmatched. The CDR3 is 13 residues long. CDR3 in amino acids: CASNSGQGRGYTF. In DNA form, the CDR3 reads TGTGCCAGCAATTCCGGACAGGGACGCGGCTACACCTTC.

Many counts were recorded for this clonotype. The chain uses TRBV7-8 and TRBJ2-6; TRBD1 aligns across 9 bases. The germline V gene encodes CDR1 SGHVS and CDR2 FQNEAQ. J lost 4 bases, V lost 1 base, and 11 bases had no gene match. The CDR3 has 19 residues. The CDR3 nucleotides are TGTGCCAGCAGCTTAGAGACAGGGGGAATTTGGCTAGGGGCCAACGTCCTGACTTTC. Its protein is CASSLETGGIWLGANVLTF.

This clonotype was recorded a few times. This rearrangement joins TRBV20-1 to TRBJ1-1; D call uncertain. Trimming pared 4 bases from V and 1 base from J, leaving 16 bases between. The germline gives CDR1 DFQATT, CDR2 SNEGSKA (reference sequence). The CDR3 contains 15 residues. The CDR3 is CSAIPPSVGNTEAFF. The CDR3 region has the DNA TGCAGTGCTATCCCTCCGTCGGTAGGGAACACTGAAGCTTTCTTT.

The V and J genes are TRBV7-7 and TRBJ2-7, with D perhaps being TRBD1 or TRBD2 (5 bases each). The CDR3 has 15 amino acids. Germline assignment: CDR1 SSHAT and CDR2 FNYEAQ (reference sequence). Deletions cut 5 bases from V and 0 bases from J, with 14 bases between. The CDR3 region is CASSLRDGVSYEQYF. CDR3 DNA sequence: TGTGCCAGCAGCCTCCGGGACGGGGTCTCCTACGAGCAGTACTTC.

In the case of this clonotype: Germline is not matched at one junction end, which may reflect a read error. This sequence joins TRBV5-1 and TRBJ2-6, with D possibly called TRBD1 or TRBD2 (5 bases each). Germline-derived CDR1 and CDR2 are SGHRS and YFSETQ. The length of the CDR3 is 15 residues. This CDR3 reads CASGEGGAGANVLTF. CDR3 bases: TGCGCCAGCGGTGAGGGTGGGGCTGGAGCCAACGTCCTGACTTTC.

V is TRBV12-3 or TRBV12-4 and J is TRBJ2-5; D call uncertain. CDR3 length: 11 residues. V was shortened by 3 bases and J by 5 bases, with 4 bases between the two germline ends. The CDR3 region has the DNA TGTGCCAGCAGTTTTTTCGAGACCCAGTACTTC. This translates into CASSFFETQYF.

This clonotype has only a few counts. The chain couples TRBV5-1 to TRBJ2-1; 10 bases are shared with TRBD2. This CDR3 region has 15 residues. Germline-derived CDR1 and CDR2 are SGHRS and YFSETQ. J lost 6 bases, V lost 0 bases, and 3 bases had no gene match. CDR3 region: CASSLVLAGTNEQFF. The CDR3 DNA reads TGCGCCAGCAGCTTGGTACTAGCGGGGACCAATGAGCAGTTCTTC.

This sequence joins TRBV11-2 and TRBJ1-2; maybe TRBD1 (5 bases). V lost 2 bases, J lost 7 bases, and 17 bases lay in between. The CDR3 covers 15 residues. CDR1 SGHAT and CDR2 FQNNGV come from the germline V gene. CDR3 loop: CASSLPRGSLGGYTF. The CDR3 DNA reads as TGTGCCAGCAGCTTACCCCGGGGGAGTTTGGGTGGCTACACCTTC.

This clonotype showed up just a few times. The V gene is TRBV20-1, the J gene TRBJ2-7; D unclear. V was shortened by 2 bases and J by 6 bases, with 14 bases between the two germline ends. The CDR3 is 13 residues long. Per the germline V gene, CDR1 is DFQATT and CDR2 is SNEGSKA (reference sequence). The DNA of the CDR3 is TGCAGTGCTAGATTGGGTCCGGGTGGCGAGCAGTACTTC. Its translation is CSARLGPGGEQYF.

This clonotype was observed at least ten times. The chain recombines TRBV5-1 with TRBJ1-1; D is possibly TRBD1 (5 bases). The CDR3 extends over 15 amino acids. The germline V gene has CDR1 SGHRS and CDR2 YFSETQ. V was pared by 0 bases and J by 4 bases, with 13 bases between. Written as DNA, the CDR3 is TGCGCCAGCAGCTTGGGGTGGGGCGAGGTCACTGAAGCTTTCTTT. Amino acids: CASSLGWGEVTEAFF. Variable domain in full (rest from reference TRBV5-1 and TRBJ1-1): KAGVTQTPRYLIKTRGQQVTLSCSPISGHRSVSWYQQTPGQGLQFLFEYFSETQRNKGNFPGRFSGRQFSNSRSEMNVSTLELGDSALYLCASSLGWGEVTEAFFGQGTRLTVV.

The chain links TRBV7-2 to TRBJ2-3; either TRBD1 or TRBD2 may supply D (5 bases each). This CDR3 contains 15 residues. V lost 0 bases and J 2 bases, leaving 9 bases between the germline ends. CDR1 is SGHTA, CDR2 FQGNSA, per germline. The CDR3 here is CASSLAGTDTDTQYF. CDR3 coding DNA: TGTGCCAGCAGCTTAGCAGGGACCGACACAGATACGCAGTATTTT.

The sample holds many counts of this clonotype. The V gene is TRBV28, the J gene TRBJ2-5; weak D call: TRBD1 (6 bases). This CDR3 contains 14 residues. Germline values: CDR1 MDHEN, CDR2 SYDVKM. The germline V and J ends were trimmed by 2 bases and 4 bases, with 11 bases remaining between them. CDR3 nucleotide sequence: TGTGCCAGCAGTTTAAAACTCAGGGGAGAGACCCAGTACTTC. Translating gives CASSLKLRGETQYF.

This clonotype was seen a few times. The chain links TRBV7-3 to TRBJ2-1; TRBD1 matches 10 bases. The CDR3 has 14 residues. V lost 5 bases to trimming and J lost 8 bases; unmatched junction nucleotides: 6. The V gene's germline CDR1 is SGHTA and CDR2 FQGTGA. DNA for the CDR3: TGTGCCAGCAGCCCGGGACAGGGGAACGATGAGCAGTTCTTC. Protein sequence: CASSPGQGNDEQFF.

This clonotype turned up a few times. The CDR3 bases are TGCGCCAGCAGCCAAGATAGTTTAAGGGAAAAGGACGAGCAGTACGTC. This gives the protein CASSQDSLREKDEQYV. The rearrangement links TRBV4-3 to TRBJ2-7; unclear D gene. Trimming cost V 0 bases and J 5 bases, with 17 bases left between them. Looked up from germline, CDR1 is LGHNA and CDR2 is YSLEER. CDR3 length: 16 residues.

J is TRBJ2-6 and V is TRBV7-9; D not resolved. From germline, CDR1 is SEHNR and CDR2 FQNEAQ (reference sequence). V was trimmed by 5 bases and J by 0 bases, leaving 26 bases between them. This CDR3 spans 21 amino acids. The DNA of the CDR3 is TGTGCCAGCAGCGTCGTCGGCATCGTATATATCGCTAGCTCTGGGGCCAACGTCCTGACTTTC. Translation gives CASSVVGIVYIASSGANVLTF.

The table lists this clonotype with a few counts. This sequence joins TRBV4-1 and TRBJ1-2; possible D gene TRBD1, 6 bases. Trimming pared 4 bases from V and 3 bases from J, leaving 21 bases between. CDR3 length equals 17 residues. Germline V CDR1 and CDR2: MGHRA, YSYEKL. The CDR3 DNA reads TGCGCCAGCAGCCCAACCGGACAGTCCCACTATCACTATGGCTACACCTTC. It codes for CASSPTGQSHYHYGYTF.

This clonotype occurred a few times. J is TRBJ1-3 and V is TRBV7-8, with TRBD1 as a possible D gene (5 bases). This CDR3 region has 15 residues. V was cut by 3 bases and J by 4 bases, with 13 bases left in between. Germline V CDR1 and CDR2: SGHVS, FQNEAQ. The CDR3 is CASSLTSGLGNTIYF. The CDR3 bases are TGTGCCAGCAGCTTGACCTCGGGACTGGGAAACACCATATATTTT.